This T cell receptor (beta chain) was identified in a study of CXCR3-negative and CXCR3-positive naive CD8 T cells. CD45RO-CCR7+CD27+CD95- characterized naive CD8+ T cells. Germline loops: CDR1 DFQATT, CDR2 SNEGSKA (reference sequence). The CDR3 runs 11 residues. About this clonotype: What it binds is unknown.

TRB cDNA was prepared as libraries by UMI-labeled 5' RACE. After re-calling the 5' RACE reads, TCRdb lists one entry per CDR3 protein, DNA absent. The sample's table shows tens of thousands of distinct CDR3 sequences. Findings and caveats of the study: TRB CDR3 properties indicated TCR strength, while surface CD5 was similar across naive subsets. For memory CD8+ cells diversity was much lower, but both naive subsets had comparably high diversity. Post-cryopreservation CXCR3 expression was partly diminished, and the bulk of assays employed fresh PBMCs. Greater hydrophobicity was found in TRB CDR3s of CXCR3-positive naive cells than of CXCR3-negative naive cells.

This chain connects TRBV20-1 to TRBJ1-2; the TCRdb D gene call, TRBD1, has no DNA to confirm it. The sequence derives from a human donor in good health. Some clones in this sample may be carry-over from other donors' samples. Sample: naive CXCR3+ CD8+ T cells from blood. This sample's subset: CD45RO-CCR7+CD27+CD95- naive CD8+ T cells expressing CXCR3 (TNR3+). This CDR3 reads CSAGTGGGYTF.